This T cell receptor (beta chain) was captured in a study of shared clonotypes between healthy human individuals. Study findings and constraints: Generation probabilities of non-shared clonotypes were lower (relative to those shared by all four donors).

The CDR3 length is 13 residues. Germline V gives CDR1 MNHEY, CDR2 SVGAGI. V was trimmed by 6 bases and J by 8 bases, leaving 14 bases between them. About this clone itself: The target antigen is unknown.

The method was immunoSEQ multiplex PCR; TCRdb's version includes in-frame clones alone and lacks a portion of them. The sample carries approximately 1.9 million clones, 85% to 95% recorded once. The naive CD8 population came from CD45RO-negative cells selected for CCR7, without terminally differentiated effector memory CD45RA+ cells. Sequencing input: naive CD8+ T cells from PBMCs. This chain connects TRBV6-5 to TRBJ2-1, with D maybe TRBD1 (6 bases). The sequence was obtained from a man between 18 and 35 years old in good health. Some clones in this sample may be carry-over from other donors' samples. Written as DNA, the CDR3 is TGTGCCAGCAGACAGGGTTTTTATCATGAGCAGTTCTTC. It translates to CASRQGFYHEQFF.